What follows is one T cell receptor (beta chain) and its context. Its antigen is unknown. 13 Jbeta primers and 60 Vbeta primers were used for the PCR. Assay: immunoSEQ multiplex PCR; the TCRdb copy retains only in-frame clones and omits some. The sample carries around 150,000 clones, 80% to 90% recorded once. The record originates from a study of cytomegalovirus exposure and HLA in healthy donors. Study overall: The Caucasian-associated ancestry cluster contained 81% of the approximately 420 genotyped donors. Study-wide results and caveats: Reports indicate that TCR beta sequences accurately predicted the HLA-A and HLA-B alleles of most subjects.

Germline assignment: CDR1 SGHRS and CDR2 YFSETQ. V was pared by 4 bases and J by 2 bases, with 4 bases of the junction left unmatched. The CDR3 extends over 16 amino acids. This clonotype originated in a woman younger than 35 in good health and CMV-seronegative. The specimen was PBMCs. This rearrangement joins TRBV5-1 to TRBJ2-2; 11 nucleotides match TRBD2. CDR3 in amino acids: CASSEGTSGNTGELFF. The CDR3 bases are TGCGCCAGCAGCGAGGGGACTAGCGGAAACACCGGGGAGCTGTTTTTT.